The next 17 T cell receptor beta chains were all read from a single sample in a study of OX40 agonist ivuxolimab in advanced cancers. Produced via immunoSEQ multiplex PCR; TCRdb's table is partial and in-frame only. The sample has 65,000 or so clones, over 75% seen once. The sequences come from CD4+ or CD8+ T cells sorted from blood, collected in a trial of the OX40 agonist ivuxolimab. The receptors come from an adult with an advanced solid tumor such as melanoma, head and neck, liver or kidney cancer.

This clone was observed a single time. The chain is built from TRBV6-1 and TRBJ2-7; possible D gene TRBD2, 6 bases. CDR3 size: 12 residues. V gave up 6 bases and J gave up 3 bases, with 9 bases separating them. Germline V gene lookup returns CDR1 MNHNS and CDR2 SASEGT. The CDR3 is CASSTGGYEQYF. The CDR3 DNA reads TGTGCCAGCAGCACCGGGGGCTACGAGCAGTACTTC.

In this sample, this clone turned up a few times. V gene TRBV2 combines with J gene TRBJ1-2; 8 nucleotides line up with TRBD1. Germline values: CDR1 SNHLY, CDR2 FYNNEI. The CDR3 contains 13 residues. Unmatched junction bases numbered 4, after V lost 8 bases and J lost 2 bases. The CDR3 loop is CASETGDNYGYTF. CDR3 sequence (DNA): TGTGCCAGCGAGACAGGGGACAACTATGGCTACACCTTC. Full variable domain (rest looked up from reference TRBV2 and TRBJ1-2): EPEVTQTPSHQVTQMGQEVILRCVPISNHLYFYWYRQILGQKVEFLVSFYNNEISEKSEIFDDQFSVERPDGSNFTLKIRSTKLEDSAMYFCASETGDNYGYTFGSGTRLTVV.

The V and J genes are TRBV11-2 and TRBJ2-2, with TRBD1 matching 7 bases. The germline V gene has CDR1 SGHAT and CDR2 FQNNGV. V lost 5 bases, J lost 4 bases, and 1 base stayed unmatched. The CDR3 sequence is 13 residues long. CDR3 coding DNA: TGTGCCAGCAGCAGACAGGGCACCGGGGAGCTGTTTTTT. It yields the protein CASSRQGTGELFF.

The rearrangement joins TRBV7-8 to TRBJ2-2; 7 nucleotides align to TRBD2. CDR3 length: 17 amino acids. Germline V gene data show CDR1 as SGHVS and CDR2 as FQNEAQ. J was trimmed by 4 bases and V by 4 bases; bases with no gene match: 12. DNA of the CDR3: TGTGCCAGCAGCTCTAGGATGAGCGGGATGGGCACCGGGGAGCTGTTTTTT. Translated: CASSSRMSGMGTGELFF.

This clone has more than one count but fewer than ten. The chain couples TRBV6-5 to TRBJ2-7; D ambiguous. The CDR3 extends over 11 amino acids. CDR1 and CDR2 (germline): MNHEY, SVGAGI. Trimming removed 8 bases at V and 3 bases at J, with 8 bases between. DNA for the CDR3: TGTGCCAGCGCAGACAACTACGAGCAGTACTTC. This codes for CASADNYEQYF.

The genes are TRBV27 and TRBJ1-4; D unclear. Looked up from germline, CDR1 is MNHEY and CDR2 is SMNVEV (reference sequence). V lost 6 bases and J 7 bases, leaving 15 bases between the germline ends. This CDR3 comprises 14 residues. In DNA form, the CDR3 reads TGTGCCAGCAGCTCCCACGGAGGAAGTGAAAAACTGTTTTTT. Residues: CASSSHGGSEKLFF.

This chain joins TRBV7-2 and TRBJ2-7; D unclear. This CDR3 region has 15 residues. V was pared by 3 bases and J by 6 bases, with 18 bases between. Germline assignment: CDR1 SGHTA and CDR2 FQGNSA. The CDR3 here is CASSFRRDLVGEQYF. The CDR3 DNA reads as TGTGCCAGCAGCTTCCGACGAGATCTAGTTGGCGAGCAGTACTTC.

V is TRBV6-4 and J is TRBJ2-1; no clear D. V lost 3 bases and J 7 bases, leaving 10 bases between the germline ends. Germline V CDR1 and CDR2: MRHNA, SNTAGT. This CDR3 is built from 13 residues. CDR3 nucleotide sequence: TGTGCCAGCAGTGATGAGCGTTGGAATGAGCAGTTCTTC. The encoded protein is CASSDERWNEQFF.

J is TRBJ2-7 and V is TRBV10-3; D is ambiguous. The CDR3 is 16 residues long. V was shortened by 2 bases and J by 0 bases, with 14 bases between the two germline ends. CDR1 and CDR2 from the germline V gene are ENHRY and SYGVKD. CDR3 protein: CAISEMLDWDSYEQYF. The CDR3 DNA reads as TGTGCCATCAGTGAGATGTTAGACTGGGACTCCTACGAGCAGTACTTC.

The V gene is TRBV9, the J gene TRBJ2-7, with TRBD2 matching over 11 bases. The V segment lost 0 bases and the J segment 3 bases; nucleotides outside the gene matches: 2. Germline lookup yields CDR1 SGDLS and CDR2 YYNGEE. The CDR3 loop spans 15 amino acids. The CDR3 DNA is TGTGCCAGCAGCGTAGGTACTAGCGGGAGCTACGAGCAGTACTTC. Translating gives CASSVGTSGSYEQYF. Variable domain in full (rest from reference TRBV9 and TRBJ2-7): DSGVTQTPKHLITATGQRVTLRCSPRSGDLSVYWYQQSLDQGLQFLIQYYNGEERAKGNILERFSAQQFPDLHSELNLSSLELGDSALYFCASSVGTSGSYEQYFGPGTRLTVT.

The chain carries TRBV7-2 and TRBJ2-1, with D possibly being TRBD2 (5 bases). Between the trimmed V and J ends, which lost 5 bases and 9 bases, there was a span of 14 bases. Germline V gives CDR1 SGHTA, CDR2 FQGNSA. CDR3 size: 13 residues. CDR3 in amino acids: CASSLLTEAEQFF. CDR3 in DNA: TGTGCCAGCAGCCTACTTACGGAGGCTGAGCAGTTCTTC.

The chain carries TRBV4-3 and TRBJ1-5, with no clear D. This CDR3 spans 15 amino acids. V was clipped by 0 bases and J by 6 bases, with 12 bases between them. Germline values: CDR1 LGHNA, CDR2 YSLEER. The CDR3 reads CASSQDTGGGQPQHF. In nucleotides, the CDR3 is TGCGCCAGCAGCCAAGATACGGGTGGAGGTCAGCCCCAGCATTTT.

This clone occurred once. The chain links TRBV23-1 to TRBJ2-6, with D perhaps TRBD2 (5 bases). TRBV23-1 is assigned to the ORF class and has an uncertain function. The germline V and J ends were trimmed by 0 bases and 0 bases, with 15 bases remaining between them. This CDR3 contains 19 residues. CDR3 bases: TGCGCCAGCAGTCAATCTACGAAAGGGAGCCTCTCTGGGGCCAACGTCCTGACTTTC. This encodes CASSQSTKGSLSGANVLTF.

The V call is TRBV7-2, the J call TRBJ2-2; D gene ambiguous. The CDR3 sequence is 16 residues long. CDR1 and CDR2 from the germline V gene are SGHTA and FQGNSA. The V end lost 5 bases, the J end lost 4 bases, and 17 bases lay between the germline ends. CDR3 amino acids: CASSPWTAPGTGELFF. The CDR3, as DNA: TGTGCCAGCAGCCCCTGGACCGCACCGGGCACCGGGGAGCTGTTTTTT.

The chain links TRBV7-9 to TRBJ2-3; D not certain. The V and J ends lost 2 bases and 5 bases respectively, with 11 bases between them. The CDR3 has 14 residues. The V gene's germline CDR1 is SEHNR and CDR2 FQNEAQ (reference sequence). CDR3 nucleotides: TGTGCCAGCAGCTTATTGGTTTTGGAAGATACGCAGTATTTT. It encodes CASSLLVLEDTQYF.

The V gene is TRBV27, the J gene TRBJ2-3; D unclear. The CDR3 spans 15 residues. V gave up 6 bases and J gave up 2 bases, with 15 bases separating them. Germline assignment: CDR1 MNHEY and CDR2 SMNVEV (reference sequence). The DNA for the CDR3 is TGTGCCAGCAGCCACTACAAGACTCACACAGATACGCAGTATTTT. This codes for CASSHYKTHTDTQYF.

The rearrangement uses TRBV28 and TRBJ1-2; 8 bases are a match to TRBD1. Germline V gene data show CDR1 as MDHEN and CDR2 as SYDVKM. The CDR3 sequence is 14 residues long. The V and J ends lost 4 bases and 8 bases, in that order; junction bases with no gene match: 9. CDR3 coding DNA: TGTGCCAGCAGTTCCTGGACAGGGTTGGGGGGCTACACCTTC. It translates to CASSSWTGLGGYTF.